This T cell receptor (beta chain) was identified during a study of shared clonotypes between healthy human individuals (dated by TCRdb to between 2020 and 2021). Concerning the study at large: A couple of women and three men aged 18 to 49 years were included in the cohort. For each donor, CD4 naive and CD4 memory were each given three plates, CD8 naive was given two plates, and CD8 memory was given one plate. To estimate repertoire size and how much clonotype sharing occurs between individuals, the study deeply sequenced the blood TCR repertoires of five healthy adults. To increase sequencing depth and limit assay-specific biases, TCR repertoire library preparation and sequencing were carried out by different laboratories using diverse techniques. Between about 0.8 and 8.9 billion PBMCs per donor were obtained by leukapheresis.

The trim is 2 bases for V and 0 bases for J, with a gap of 12 bases between the germline ends. The germline V gene supplies CDR1 SGHRS and CDR2 YFSETQ. The CDR3 goes from the cysteine to the phenylalanine over 16 residues. The read is trimmed to its CDR3 DNA, 48 bases read in frame from base 1. TCR CDR3 regions were amplified from genomic DNA by multiplex PCR using the deep immunoSEQ assay. Genomic DNA extracted from each cell subset was distributed evenly over all wells of several immunoSEQ 96-well plates, and each plate served as one replicate. For sorted subsets, each replicate PCR was loaded with about 0.2 ug genomic DNA, equivalent to 25,000 to 35,000 T cell genomes. Purified libraries were measured with a Qubit 3.0 fluorometer, size-checked on a Bioanalyzer 2100, and measured again with the KAPA Library Quantification kit. Every immunoSEQ 96-well plate was sequenced on a dedicated single-read 150-cycle Illumina NextSeq 550 flow cell. The original methods were these. Because only junctional sequences without quality scores were contained in the immunoSEQ output, filtering matching that applied to full-length reads could not be performed. Sequences were annotated with PyIR, a Python wrapper for IgBLAST v1.9, and V/J genes and CDR3 were assigned using IMGT germline references. Reads with weak V/J assignments (E-value above 1e-6), missing CDR3, stop codons, out-of-frame junctions, or ambiguous translated residues were removed. V3J clonotypes were defined by identical inferred V gene, J gene, and CDR3 amino acid sequence. Percentage overlap between repertoires was computed as shared unique clonotypes divided by the size of the smaller repertoire. Richness of each repertoire was evaluated using RTK rarefaction, the Chao1 estimator, and Recon v2.1 estimates of unobserved clonotypes. Generation probabilities were computed with OLGA for all TCRbeta clonotypes obtained by the gDNA method from several donors. Entries here come from immuneACCESS through TCRdb and include only in-frame sequences with V and J called. Some clones fail to appear in such tables; in the studies checked, an unresolved V gene covers under half of the shortfall, and the cause of the remainder is unknown. That table is the source of V, J and clone size, and D and trimming were worked out from the DNA. The table for this sample lists roughly 570,000 clones; roughly 98% of them were counted only once. The ten most abundant clones make up 0.25% to 0.35% of the sample.

About this clone: The antigen it binds to is not known. No quality values exist for individual bases; no much larger clone is one base distant.

The investigation overall reported the following: Sampling was limited to blood, and TCR repertoires in tissue likely differ from TCR repertoires in blood. Because the study included a small number of donors, the genetic and exposure-history diversity represented was limited. Compared with non-shared clonotypes, the clonotypes found in all four sorted-subset donors had higher generation probabilities. Sharing across a handful of donors was observed for around 5% of naive CD4, 3.5% of naive CD8, over 2% of memory CD4, and approximately 0.41% of memory CD8 clonotypes. Estimated clonotype richness was generally larger for naive than for memory subsets. Incomplete sequencing was indicated by rarefaction of sorted-subset datasets, despite the large sequencing depth. Pairwise subsampling led to the expectation that sequencing depth would affect the degree of clonotype sharing among donors.

CD8 naive samples were obtained by positive selection for CCR7 among CD45RO-negative cells, yielding a CD45RA+CCR7+ population from which TemRA cells were excluded. The donors were healthy, HIV-negative adults with no recently reported acute infections or vaccinations. Every donor was a Caucasian adult residing in Nashville, Tennessee, USA. After blood collection by leukapheresis, PBMCs were isolated using Ficoll-Histopaque density gradient centrifugation and then cryopreserved in the vapor phase of liquid nitrogen. Analytical flow cytometry was used to check the purity and quantity of each magnetically sorted T cell population. Each sorted fraction had its genomic DNA isolated and then quantified by UV absorbance on a Nanodrop 2000c.

The sequence derives from a man aged 30-40 years in good health. Recombination linked TRBV5-1 to TRBJ2-1; matching of 5 bases hints at TRBD1 as the D gene. The sequenced sample consisted of naive CD8+ T cells sorted from blood. In the paper's terms, the cell subset or site label means: CD45RA+CCR7+. For the CDR3, the sequence is CASSLWQGSSYNEQFF. The DNA reads TGCGCCAGCAGCTTATGGCAGGGAAGCTCCTACAATGAGCAGTTCTTC.